The clone carrying this TCR beta chain has ten or more counts. Its specificity is not known. TCRdb itself ran the 5' RACE reads through MiXCR, one entry per CDR3 protein. The sample holds some 130,000 distinct CDR3 sequences, around 7.9% seen once. The data were obtained in a study of CD8 T cells in ankylosing spondylitis. Findings and limits, study-wide: CD8+ cells made up the disease-linked clones, which were relatively rare in peripheral blood. Among TCR beta sequences, a motif of fewer than 10 highly homologous variants appeared characteristic of ankylosing spondylitis blood.

The CDR3 loop spans 14 amino acids. Trimming cost V 2 bases and J 4 bases; bases outside gene matches: 1. Germline CDR1 and CDR2: MNHEY and SVGAGI. The chain has TRBV6-5 and TRBJ2-3; 9 nucleotides line up with TRBD2. The sample consisted of blood, either unsorted or a sorted T cell fraction (not recorded which). The origin of this receptor is a female donor with ankylosing spondylitis or in good health (not recorded which). For the CDR3, the DNA is TGTGCCAGCAGTTACGGCGGGGGGGCAGATACGCAGTATTTT. Its protein product is CASSYGGGADTQYF.